This note documents a single TCR beta chain sequence. The antigen remains undetermined. The data derive from a study of cytomegalovirus exposure and HLA in healthy donors. Study-wide results and limits: The classifier was said to identify cytomegalovirus status with high specificity and sensitivity.

With 60 Vbeta and 13 Jbeta primers, the PCR was carried out. Using immunoSEQ multiplex PCR, the repertoire was profiled, and TCRdb retains in-frame clones only, with some absent. The sample lists around 150,000 clones; approximately 80% were seen once. The germline CDR1 and CDR2 sequences are SGHTA and FQGNSA. The CDR3 has 16 residues. The trim removed 2 bases at V and 2 bases at J, leaving 5 bases unmatched. The clonotype was recovered from a woman in her forties in good health and CMV-seronegative. The V gene is TRBV7-2, the J gene TRBJ2-1; 8 bases are a match to TRBD2. The sample was PBMCs. This chain's CDR3 is CASSLLNGGAYNEQFF. The CDR3 nucleotides read TGTGCCAGCAGCTTACTCAACGGGGGGGCCTACAATGAGCAGTTCTTC.